The 19 T cell receptor beta chains reported below all come from one sample, sequenced in a study of T cell clones after liver transplantation. Sequencing used immunoSEQ multiplex PCR; TCRdb keeps in-frame clones, though not all of them. This table has tens of thousands of clones, approximately 84% appearing once. The material was CD4+ T cells from blood, obtained before liver transplant. These TCRs come from a human donor who received a liver transplant.

The chain is built from TRBV7-2 and TRBJ1-1, with 7 bases lining up with TRBD1. Germline lookup yields CDR1 SGHTA and CDR2 FQGNSA. V was pared by 4 bases and J by 3 bases, with 11 bases of the junction left unmatched. The CDR3 is made up of 16 amino acids. The CDR3 bases are TGTGCCAGCAGCTCACCTCAGGGACAGTTGTACACTGAAGCTTTCTTT. Amino acids: CASSSPQGQLYTEAFF.

This clone was seen only a few times. The chain combines TRBV7-2 with TRBJ2-1, with D tentatively TRBD1 (6 bases). Germline V gene data show CDR1 as SGHTA and CDR2 as FQGNSA. The CDR3 is made up of 13 amino acids. V gave up 2 bases and J gave up 7 bases, with 9 bases separating them. The CDR3 bases are TGTGCCAGCAGCTTAAGTAGGGGGAATGAGCAGTTCTTC. Amino acids: CASSLSRGNEQFF. Together with reference TRBV7-2 and TRBJ2-1, the CDR3 gives the full variable domain: GAGVSQSPSNKVTEKGKDVELRCDPISGHTALYWYRQSLGQGLEFLIYFQGNSAPDKSGLPSDRFSAERTGGSVSTLTIQRTQQEDSAVYLCASSLSRGNEQFFGPGTRLTVL.

This rearrangement joins TRBV5-1 to TRBJ1-2; 9 bases are a match to TRBD1. This CDR3 spans 14 amino acids. Trimming removed 1 base from V and 7 bases from J; junction bases left unmatched: 5. In germline, CDR1 is SGHRS, CDR2 YFSETQ. CDR3 sequence reads: CASSLRDRDSGYTF. CDR3 in DNA: TGCGCCAGCAGCTTGCGGGACAGGGACTCTGGCTACACCTTC.

The rearrangement uses TRBV6-5 and TRBJ2-1, with 7 bases identical to TRBD2. Germline trimming cut 8 bases from V and 8 bases from J; bases unmatched to any gene: 9. This CDR3 comprises 13 residues. The germline V gene encodes CDR1 MNHEY and CDR2 SVGAGI. The CDR3: CASGWTREYEQFF. In DNA, the CDR3 is TGTGCCAGCGGGTGGACTAGGGAGTATGAGCAGTTCTTC.

The rearrangement uses TRBV27 and TRBJ2-7, with D possibly TRBD1 on 6 matching bases. CDR3 length equals 14 residues. With 5 bases removed from V and 4 bases from J, the gap between germline ends came to 15 bases. CDR1 is MNHEY and CDR2 is SMNVEV in the germline V gene (reference sequence). The CDR3 DNA is TGTGCCAGCAGTCCCTACCCCAGGGGTTACGAGCAGTACTTC. This encodes CASSPYPRGYEQYF.

The chain combines TRBV18 with TRBJ2-2; maybe TRBD1 (6 bases). The germline V gene has CDR1 KGHSH and CDR2 LQKENI. This CDR3 spans 15 amino acids. V dropped 5 bases and J dropped 2 bases, with 12 bases sitting between them. The CDR3 protein is CASSVRQVNTGELFF. The CDR3 DNA follows: TGTGCCAGCTCAGTCCGACAGGTTAACACCGGGGAGCTGTTTTTT. The full variable domain, with the rest looked up from reference TRBV18 and TRBJ2-2, is NAGVMQNPRHLVRRRGQEARLRCSPMKGHSHVYWYRQLPEEGLKFMVYLQKENIIDESGMPKERFSAEFPKEGPSILRIQQVVRGDSAAYFCASSVRQVNTGELFFGEGSRLTVL.

This clone was detected only once. The CDR3: CASSLWGSGNTIYF. For the CDR3, the DNA is TGTGCCAGCAGCTTATGGGGCTCTGGAAACACCATATATTTT. The chain links TRBV7-2 to TRBJ1-3; D gene ambiguous. V was trimmed by 2 bases and J by 0 bases, leaving 5 bases between them. The CDR3 consists of 14 residues. Germline V gene lookup returns CDR1 SGHTA and CDR2 FQGNSA.

The chain couples TRBV2 to TRBJ1-1, with 8 bases lining up with TRBD1. The CDR3 is made up of 15 amino acids. Germline loops: CDR1 SNHLY, CDR2 FYNNEI. V lost 7 bases and J lost 1; bases outside the gene matches: 8. CDR3 nucleotides: TGTGCCAGCATCCCCGACAGGGGATGGAACACTGAAGCTTTCTTT. Residues: CASIPDRGWNTEAFF.

This chain uses TRBV13 with TRBJ1-1; 7 bases agree with TRBD1. V trimming: 0 bases; J trimming: 0 bases; junction bases outside the gene matches: 4. Looked up from germline, CDR1 is PRHDT and CDR2 is FYEKMQ (reference sequence). The CDR3 contains 16 residues. The CDR3 DNA follows: TGTGCCAGCAGCTTAGGAGGGGACAGCATGAACACTGAAGCTTTCTTT. Its translation: CASSLGGDSMNTEAFF.

On this clone: This same CDR3 is encoded by further DNA sequences in the sample. This chain connects TRBV5-1 to TRBJ2-3; no definite D call. The CDR3 totals 16 residues. In germline, CDR1 is SGHRS, CDR2 YFSETQ. V was cut by 0 bases and J by 0 bases, with 11 bases left in between. CDR3 loop: CASSLEGRSSTDTQYF. The DNA of the CDR3 is TGCGCCAGCAGCTTGGAAGGACGGTCTAGCACAGATACGCAGTATTTT.

The chain links TRBV7-3 to TRBJ2-5; 8 bases agree with TRBD2. Germline lookup yields CDR1 SGHTA and CDR2 FQGTGA. V gave up 1 base and J gave up 5 bases; unmatched junction bases: 3. CDR3 length: 14 residues. CDR3 nucleotide sequence: TGTGCCAGCAGCTTAATAGCGGGAATCGAGACCCAGTACTTC. Its translation is CASSLIAGIETQYF.

The chain couples TRBV7-2 to TRBJ2-7; 7 positions match TRBD2. CDR1 is SGHTA and CDR2 is FQGNSA in the germline V gene. V shed 2 bases and J 6 bases; nucleotides not matched to a gene: 22. The length of the CDR3 is 19 residues. The DNA for the CDR3 is TGTGCCAGCAGCTTATTTTTTGGTCGGGGCGGGAGAGTTATGCCCGAGCAGTACTTC. Translation: CASSLFFGRGGRVMPEQYF.

The gene calls are TRBV7-3 and TRBJ2-6; D perhaps matches TRBD2 (6 bases). The V and J ends lost 2 bases and 2 bases respectively, with 7 bases between them. Germline CDR1 is SGHTA and CDR2 is FQGTGA. CDR3 length equals 15 residues. In DNA, the CDR3 is TGTGCCAGCAGCTTAGGAGGGACTGGGGCCAACGTCCTGACTTTC. Protein: CASSLGGTGANVLTF.

V is TRBV19 and J is TRBJ2-7, with TRBD1 matching over 9 bases. Per the germline V gene, CDR1 is LNHDA and CDR2 is SQIVND (reference sequence). There are 16 residues in the CDR3. V shed 5 bases, J shed 1 base, and the junction held 9 bases outside the gene matches. Written as DNA, the CDR3 is TGTGCCAGTAGTTCTCAGGGACAGGGTAGGTCCTACGAGCAGTACTTC. Its protein product is CASSSQGQGRSYEQYF.

The chain combines TRBV29-1 with TRBJ2-7; 7 bases line up with TRBD1. There are 14 residues in the CDR3. CDR1 is SQVTM, CDR2 ANQGSEA, per germline. V was clipped by 3 bases and J by 3 bases; unmatched bases: 8. The CDR3 DNA is TGCAGCGTTGAGTTTGGCTCAGGGGGCTACGAGCAGTACTTC. This encodes CSVEFGSGGYEQYF.

The genes are TRBV25-1 and TRBJ1-4, with a tentative D call TRBD1 (6 bases). This CDR3 is built from 15 residues. The germline CDR1 and CDR2 sequences are MGHDK and SYGVNS. V was trimmed by 1 base and J by 0 bases, leaving 6 bases between them. DNA of the CDR3: TGTGCCAGCAGTGAATCAGGGGCAACTAATGAAAAACTGTTTTTT. It specifies CASSESGATNEKLFF.

The chain combines TRBV4-3 with TRBJ2-7; 7 nucleotides match TRBD1. Germline CDR1 reads LGHNA; CDR2 reads YSLEER. V lost 4 bases, J lost 2 bases, and 11 bases stayed unmatched. This CDR3 has 16 amino acids. Written as DNA, the CDR3 is TGCGCCAGCAGCCGGAACCCCGGGACAGATACCTACGAGCAGTACTTC. It yields the protein CASSRNPGTDTYEQYF.

This clone was seen only a few times. The CDR3 DNA is TGTGCCAGCAGTCCATCACAGGGAAGAGGCTATGGCTACACCTTC. Protein: CASSPSQGRGYGYTF. The genes are TRBV6-5 and TRBJ1-2; weak D call: TRBD1 (6 bases). The ends were cut back, 5 bases at V and 4 bases at J, with 17 bases in the middle. This CDR3 contains 15 residues. Germline loops: CDR1 MNHEY, CDR2 SVGAGI.

As for this clone: Other nucleotide sequences in the sample specify the same CDR3. J is TRBJ1-1 and V is TRBV6-5; D is perhaps TRBD1 (5 bases). V was clipped by 6 bases and J by 1 base, with 12 bases between them. CDR1 MNHEY and CDR2 SVGAGI come from the germline V gene. CDR3 length: 14 residues. The CDR3 DNA reads TGTGCCAGCAGGAGACAGTACACGAACACTGAAGCTTTCTTT. It specifies CASRRQYTNTEAFF.